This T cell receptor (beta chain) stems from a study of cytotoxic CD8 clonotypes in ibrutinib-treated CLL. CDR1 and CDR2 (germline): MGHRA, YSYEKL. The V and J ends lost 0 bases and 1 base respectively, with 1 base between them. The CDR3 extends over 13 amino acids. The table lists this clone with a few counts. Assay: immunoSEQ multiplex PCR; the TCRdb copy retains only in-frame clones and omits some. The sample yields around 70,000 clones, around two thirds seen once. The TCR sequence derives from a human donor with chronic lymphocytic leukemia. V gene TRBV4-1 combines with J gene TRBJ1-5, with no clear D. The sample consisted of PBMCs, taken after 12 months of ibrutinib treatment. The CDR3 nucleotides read TGCGCCAGCAGCCAAGAAAGCAATCAGCCCCAGCATTTT. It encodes CASSQESNQPQHF.